The clone carrying this TCR beta chain came up once. The antigen is unknown. Clones were read by immunoSEQ multiplex PCR, and TCRdb kept only the in-frame ones, dropping some. The sample has roughly 330,000 clones; about 61% are singletons. These data come from a study of cytotoxic CD8 clonotypes in ibrutinib-treated CLL. The V end lost 4 bases, the J end lost 0 bases, and 14 bases lay between the germline ends. Germline loops: CDR1 SGHRS, CDR2 YFSETQ. The CDR3 is 16 amino acids. Points from the study as a whole: Researchers report that baseline clonality outpaced age-matched healthy donors and tracked circulating CD8+ T-cell counts.

This clonotype was obtained from a human donor with chronic lymphocytic leukemia. The rearrangement links TRBV5-1 to TRBJ2-1; unclear D gene. The sample here was PBMCs, taken after 36 months of ibrutinib treatment. CDR3 protein: CASSLPKLSSYNEQFF. The CDR3, as DNA: TGCGCCAGCAGCCTGCCAAAGCTGAGCTCCTACAATGAGCAGTTCTTC.